The 32 T cell receptor beta chains below come from one sample, sequenced in a study of technical replicates of blood from several donors. Clones were read by immunoSEQ multiplex PCR, and TCRdb kept only the in-frame ones, dropping some. Of 100,000 or so clones in the sample, around 95% were seen once. Sequences were obtained from T cells isolated from PBMCs. The receptors come from a human donor in good health.

The chain combines TRBV11-2 with TRBJ2-5, with 14 bases matching TRBD2. CDR1 and CDR2 from the germline V gene are SGHAT and FQNNGV. The CDR3 is made up of 15 amino acids. Trimming cost V 6 bases and J 5 bases; bases outside gene matches: 5. The CDR3 region has the DNA TGTGCCAGCAGGAAGACTAGCGGGGGGGTTGAGACCCAGTACTTC. This encodes CASRKTSGGVETQYF.

The chain recombines TRBV5-1 with TRBJ2-7, with D perhaps TRBD1 (6 bases). Deletions cut 0 bases from V and 1 base from J, with 20 bases between. The CDR3 covers 18 residues. Germline V lookup: CDR1 SGHRS, CDR2 YFSETQ. CDR3 sequence reads: CASSLARDTVTLSYEQYF. CDR3 bases: TGCGCCAGCAGCTTGGCCAGGGACACGGTGACCTTATCCTACGAGCAGTACTTC.

V usage is TRBV5-3 and J usage is TRBJ2-1, with D perhaps TRBD2 (6 bases). TRBV5-3 is identified as an open reading frame with a role that is uncertain. The CDR3 consists of 18 residues. Trimming took off 8 bases at V and 0 bases at J, with 24 bases between the two ends. In DNA, the CDR3 is TGTGCCAGGTGGGGGGAGATGCTGCTAAAAAGCTCCTACAATGAGCAGTTCTTC. Translation gives CARWGEMLLKSSYNEQFF.

V usage is TRBV9 and J usage is TRBJ1-4; tentatively, D is TRBD1 (5 bases). Looked up from germline, CDR1 is SGDLS and CDR2 is YYNGEE. This CDR3 contains 17 residues. Trimming pared 0 bases from V and 4 bases from J, leaving 16 bases between. The CDR3 is CASSVGRGSLGNEKLFF. In DNA, the CDR3 is TGTGCCAGCAGCGTAGGACGGGGGTCGCTGGGTAATGAAAAACTGTTTTTT.

This chain links TRBV10-3 with TRBJ2-4; TRBD1 agrees at 8 bases. Trimming cost V 0 bases and J 7 bases; bases outside gene matches: 8. The CDR3 covers 16 residues. Germline lookup yields CDR1 ENHRY and CDR2 SYGVKD. This CDR3 is CAISESVGTGINIQYF. The CDR3 nucleotides are TGTGCCATCAGTGAGTCGGTAGGGACAGGTATCAACATTCAGTACTTC.

The chain uses TRBV18 and TRBJ2-3; weak D call: TRBD2 (7 bases). The V and J ends lost 7 bases and 4 bases respectively, with 21 bases between them. The CDR3 loop spans 16 amino acids. Germline V gene sequence: CDR1 KGHSH, CDR2 LQKENI. In DNA form, the CDR3 reads TGTGCCAGCTACCCCCTCGGGGGGCTGGGGGCAGATACGCAGTATTTT. Amino acids: CASYPLGGLGADTQYF.

The CDR3 spells CAIRSTSGRGDSTDTQYF. In nucleotides, the CDR3 is TGTGCCATCAGGAGTACTAGCGGGAGGGGTGACAGCACAGATACGCAGTATTTT. V usage is TRBV10-3 and J usage is TRBJ2-3, with TRBD2 identical over 13 bases. Losses at the gene ends were 6 bases for V and 0 bases for J; bases not matched to a gene: 9. The germline V gene has CDR1 ENHRY and CDR2 SYGVKD. The CDR3 length is 18 residues.

The chain combines TRBV7-2 with TRBJ2-5; 9 bases agree with TRBD2. This CDR3 spans 16 amino acids. From germline, CDR1 is SGHTA and CDR2 FQGNSA. Trimming at V came to 5 bases and at J to 3 bases, leaving 10 bases not matched to a gene. The CDR3 region has the DNA TGTGCCAGCAGCCCCTGGCTAGCGGGGACTAAAGAGACCCAGTACTTC. Its translation: CASSPWLAGTKETQYF.

The chain recombines TRBV7-9 with TRBJ1-3; TRBD1 matches 7 bases. Looked up from germline, CDR1 is SEHNR and CDR2 is FQNEAQ (reference sequence). The V gene end was trimmed by 5 bases and the J gene end by 1 base; junction bases not matched to a gene: 14. CDR3 size: 18 residues. The CDR3: CASSVGTIGTASGNTIYF. CDR3 DNA sequence: TGTGCCAGCAGCGTAGGGACCATTGGGACAGCGTCTGGAAACACCATATATTTT.

This CDR3 reads CASSIRTGATGANVLTF. The CDR3 DNA reads as TGTGCCAGTAGTATCCGGACAGGGGCTACAGGGGCCAACGTCCTGACTTTC. The rearrangement joins TRBV19 to TRBJ2-6, with TRBD1 matching over 9 bases. This CDR3 is 17 amino acids long. The V gene's germline CDR1 is LNHDA and CDR2 SQIVND (reference sequence). V was clipped by 3 bases and J by 4 bases; unmatched bases: 7.

CDR3 amino acids: CASSTGAGEAEQYF. Here the CDR3 DNA reads TGCGCCAGCAGTACAGGAGCGGGGGAAGCCGAGCAGTACTTC. The rearrangement uses TRBV10-1 and TRBJ2-7, with 8 bases fitting TRBD2. CDR3 length: 14 amino acids. Trimming removed 5 bases from V and 6 bases from J; junction bases left unmatched: 9. Germline V gene lookup returns CDR1 WNHNN and CDR2 SYGVQD (reference sequence).

The V call is TRBV4-1, the J call TRBJ2-3, with 9 bases matching TRBD2. The CDR3 loop spans 15 amino acids. In germline, CDR1 is MGHRA, CDR2 YSYEKL. Trimming removed 3 bases from V and 0 bases from J; junction bases left unmatched: 1. The CDR3: CASSHLAGSTDTQYF. The CDR3 DNA reads as TGCGCCAGCAGCCATCTAGCGGGGAGCACAGATACGCAGTATTTT.

V gene TRBV27 combines with J gene TRBJ2-2; TRBD1 aligns across 7 bases. The CDR3 extends over 13 amino acids. Germline CDR1 reads MNHEY; CDR2 reads SMNVEV (reference sequence). Trimming at V came to 3 bases and at J to 8 bases, leaving 3 bases not matched to a gene. The CDR3 reads CASSLRGQGELFF. In nucleotides, the CDR3 is TGTGCCAGCAGTTTGAGGGGGCAAGGGGAGCTGTTTTTT.

The J gene is TRBJ1-5, the V gene TRBV2, with a tentative D call TRBD1 (5 bases). This CDR3 has 16 amino acids. Germline V gives CDR1 SNHLY, CDR2 FYNNEI. Deletions cut 4 bases from V and 0 bases from J, with 13 bases between. CDR3 protein: CASSVLGTYSNQPQHF. The CDR3 nucleotides read TGTGCCAGCAGTGTCCTAGGGACTTATAGCAATCAGCCCCAGCATTTT.

Comment on this clone: The same CDR3 is also encoded by other DNA sequences in this sample. The chain has TRBV6-6 and TRBJ1-5; maybe TRBD1 (5 bases). V shed 6 bases and J shed 4 bases, with 16 bases lying between them. Per the germline V gene, CDR1 is MNHNY and CDR2 is SVGAGI (reference sequence). The CDR3 is 15 amino acids. The CDR3 DNA sequence: TGTGCCAGCAGCTCTCCCCCGGGGGGTAATCAGCCCCAGCATTTT. This codes for CASSSPPGGNQPQHF.

The chain is built from TRBV27 and TRBJ2-2, with D tentatively TRBD2 (6 bases). The CDR3 extends over 16 amino acids. CDR1 is MNHEY, CDR2 SMNVEV, per germline (reference sequence). Trimming took 1 base from V and 3 from J, leaving 12 bases between them. CDR3 DNA sequence: TGTGCCAGCAGTTTATATGGCGGGGTCGACACCGGGGAGCTGTTTTTT. Translated: CASSLYGGVDTGELFF.

The chain joins TRBV5-1 to TRBJ1-2; the match to TRBD1 covers 9 bases. The germline gives CDR1 SGHRS, CDR2 YFSETQ. The ends lost 4 bases at V and 7 bases at J; junction bases unmatched: 17. CDR3 length equals 17 residues. In nucleotides, the CDR3 is TGCGCCAGCAGCATACCGGGACAGGGTAGTAGGGATGGTGGCTACACCTTC. Amino acid sequence: CASSIPGQGSRDGGYTF.

The V gene is TRBV5-1, the J gene TRBJ2-7; 12 bases fit TRBD1. The germline CDR1 and CDR2 sequences are SGHRS and YFSETQ. The CDR3 length is 16 residues. J was trimmed by 0 bases and V by 4 bases; bases with no gene match: 5. CDR3 loop: CASSPPGQGASYEQYF. CDR3 nucleotides: TGCGCCAGCAGCCCTCCGGGACAGGGGGCCTCCTACGAGCAGTACTTC. Full variable domain (rest looked up from reference TRBV5-1 and TRBJ2-7): KAGVTQTPRYLIKTRGQQVTLSCSPISGHRSVSWYQQTPGQGLQFLFEYFSETQRNKGNFPGRFSGRQFSNSRSEMNVSTLELGDSALYLCASSPPGQGASYEQYFGPGTRLTVT.

This chain connects TRBV19 to TRBJ2-1; D perhaps matches TRBD2 (7 bases). The CDR3 runs to 15 residues. Trimming stripped 7 bases from V and 3 bases from J, with 16 bases between. Germline V CDR1 and CDR2: LNHDA, SQIVND (reference sequence). The CDR3 region has the DNA TGTGCCAGTACCTTAGGGGGGGCCGGCTACAATGAGCAGTTCTTC. Its protein product is CASTLGGAGYNEQFF.

CDR3 in DNA: TGTGCCAGCAGCTCCCGTTTATCGGGCCAGGGGGAGACCCAGTACTTC. It encodes CASSSRLSGQGETQYF. The chain uses TRBV11-3 and TRBJ2-5, with D tentatively TRBD1 (6 bases). This CDR3 is built from 16 residues. The germline V gene has CDR1 SGHNT and CDR2 YENEEA. Trimming took off 4 bases at V and 5 bases at J, with 20 bases between the two ends. Combining the CDR3 with reference TRBV11-3 and TRBJ2-5 gives the whole variable domain EAGVVQSPRYKIIEKKQPVAFWCNPISGHNTLYWYLQNLGQGPELLIRYENEEAVDDSQLPKDRFSAERLKGVDSTLKIQPAELGDSAVYLCASSSRLSGQGETQYFGPGTRLLVL.

J is TRBJ2-6 and V is TRBV15; D not certain. CDR1 LNHNV and CDR2 YYDKDF come from the germline V gene (reference sequence). Trimming left V 5 bases short and J 0 bases short, with 5 bases between. The CDR3 spans 14 residues. The CDR3 coding sequence is TGTGCCACCAGCCCCTACTCTGGGGCCAACGTCCTGACTTTC. Protein: CATSPYSGANVLTF. The variable domain in full, completed from reference TRBV15 and TRBJ2-6, reads DAMVIQNPRYQVTQFGKPVTLSCSQTLNHNVMYWYQQKSSQAPKLLFHYYDKDFNNEADTPDNFQSRRPNTSFCFLDIRSPGLGDTAMYLCATSPYSGANVLTFGAGSRLTVL.

V gene TRBV15 combines with J gene TRBJ2-2; D is uncertain. V gave up 0 bases and J gave up 5 bases, with 7 bases separating them. The length of the CDR3 is 14 residues. Germline CDR1 LNHNV, CDR2 YYDKDF (reference sequence). CDR3 residues: CATSRDSDTGELFF. CDR3 coding DNA: TGTGCCACCAGCAGAGATTCAGATACCGGGGAGCTGTTTTTT.

The chain joins TRBV7-9 to TRBJ2-1; 9 bases match TRBD2. This CDR3 spans 15 amino acids. V was pared by 5 bases and J by 4 bases, with 6 bases of the junction left unmatched. The germline V gene has CDR1 SEHNR and CDR2 FQNEAQ (reference sequence). The CDR3 DNA follows: TGTGCCAGCAGCCTCGGTAGCGGGGGTTACAATGAGCAGTTCTTC. Protein sequence: CASSLGSGGYNEQFF.

The genes are TRBV6-1 and TRBJ2-3; D possibly corresponds to TRBD2 (7 bases). Germline CDR1 is MNHNS and CDR2 is SASEGT. V was cut by 1 base and J by 8 bases, with 10 bases left in between. This CDR3 region has 13 residues. In nucleotides, the CDR3 is TGTGCCAGCAGTGAAGGTGGGGGGGCTACGCAGTATTTT. Translating it yields CASSEGGGATQYF.

The chain carries TRBV9 and TRBJ2-7; maybe TRBD1 (6 bases). The germline gives CDR1 SGDLS, CDR2 YYNGEE. The V end lost 7 bases, the J end lost 6 bases, and 20 bases lay between the germline ends. The CDR3 has 14 amino acids. CDR3 in amino acids: CASGGTGQFGEQYF. As DNA, the CDR3 is TGTGCCAGCGGGGGTACCGGACAGTTTGGCGAGCAGTACTTC.

The CDR3 loop is CASRSGGGYSYEQYF. The DNA for the CDR3 is TGTGCCAGTAGAAGTGGAGGGGGCTATTCCTACGAGCAGTACTTC. The rearrangement links TRBV19 to TRBJ2-7, with D possibly matching TRBD1 (7 bases). Germline CDR1 is LNHDA and CDR2 is SQIVND (reference sequence). The CDR3 spans 15 residues. The V end was cut by 6 bases, the J end by 1 base, with 16 bases between.

The rearrangement uses TRBV7-2 and TRBJ2-3; no clear D. The CDR3 loop spans 14 amino acids. CDR1 is SGHTA, CDR2 FQGNSA, per germline. The V and J ends lost 8 bases and 3 bases respectively, with 15 bases between them. CDR3: CASGLGTHTDTQYF. The DNA of the CDR3 is TGTGCCAGCGGCCTGGGCACCCATACAGATACGCAGTATTTT.

V and J are TRBV5-6 and TRBJ2-7; tentative D call: TRBD1 (6 bases). CDR1 is SGHDT and CDR2 is YYEEEE in the germline V gene. There are 14 residues in the CDR3. V gave up 0 bases and J gave up 4 bases, with 11 bases separating them. CDR3 region: CASSLGQEGYEQYF. The CDR3 DNA is TGTGCCAGCAGCTTGGGACAGGAAGGATACGAGCAGTACTTC.

The V gene is TRBV18, the J gene TRBJ1-5; TRBD1 might be the D (5 bases). The germline gives CDR1 KGHSH, CDR2 LQKENI. V lost 2 bases and J 2 bases, leaving 10 bases between the germline ends. The CDR3 totals 15 residues. CDR3 protein: CASSPEQGGNQPQHF. DNA of the CDR3: TGTGCCAGCTCACCAGAGCAGGGCGGCAATCAGCCCCAGCATTTT.

In its sample, this clone was seen once. The rearrangement uses TRBV7-3 and TRBJ1-2; tentatively, D is TRBD1 (5 bases). Per germline, CDR1 SGHTA and CDR2 FQGTGA. The CDR3 spans 14 residues. Trimming took off 3 bases at V and 6 bases at J, with 14 bases between the two ends. CDR3 in amino acids: CASSLDGRGDGYTF. Here the CDR3 DNA reads TGTGCCAGCAGCTTGGACGGCCGGGGGGATGGCTACACCTTC.

The rearrangement joins TRBV11-2 to TRBJ2-1, with D perhaps TRBD1 (5 bases). From germline, CDR1 is SGHAT and CDR2 FQNNGV. Trimming pared 0 bases from V and 0 bases from J, leaving 18 bases between. The CDR3 extends over 19 amino acids. This CDR3 is CASSLDRGWGRSSYNEQFF. CDR3 DNA sequence: TGTGCCAGCAGCTTAGATAGGGGTTGGGGAAGGAGCTCCTACAATGAGCAGTTCTTC.

The V gene is TRBV6-6, the J gene TRBJ2-4, with TRBD2 matching 8 bases. Germline V lookup: CDR1 MNHNY, CDR2 SVGAGI (reference sequence). V trimming: 6 bases; J trimming: 0 bases; junction bases outside the gene matches: 7. This CDR3 comprises 16 residues. The CDR3: CASRARGGLAKNIQYF. CDR3 sequence (DNA): TGTGCCAGCAGGGCCCGGGGGGGACTAGCCAAAAACATTCAGTACTTC.